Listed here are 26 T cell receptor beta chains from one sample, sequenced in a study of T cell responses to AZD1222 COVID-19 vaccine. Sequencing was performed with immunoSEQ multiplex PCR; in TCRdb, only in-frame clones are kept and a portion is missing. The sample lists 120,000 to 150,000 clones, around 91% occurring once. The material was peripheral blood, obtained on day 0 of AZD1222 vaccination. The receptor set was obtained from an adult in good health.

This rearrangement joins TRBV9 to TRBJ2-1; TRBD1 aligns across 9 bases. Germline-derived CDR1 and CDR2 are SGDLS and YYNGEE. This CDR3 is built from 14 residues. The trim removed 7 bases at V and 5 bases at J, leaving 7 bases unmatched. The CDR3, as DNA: TGTGCCAGCTCTAAGGGACAGGGAAACAATGAGCAGTTCTTC. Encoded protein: CASSKGQGNNEQFF. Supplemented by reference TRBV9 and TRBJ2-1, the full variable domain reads DSGVTQTPKHLITATGQRVTLRCSPRSGDLSVYWYQQSLDQGLQFLIQYYNGEERAKGNILERFSAQQFPDLHSELNLSSLELGDSALYFCASSKGQGNNEQFFGPGTRLTVL.

Written as DNA, the CDR3 is TGCGCCAGCAGCCAGGGTCGGCAGCCTTACCTCTACGAGCAGTACTTC. It codes for CASSQGRQPYLYEQYF. V gene TRBV4-3 combines with J gene TRBJ2-7; D unresolved. Per germline, CDR1 LGHNA and CDR2 YSLEER. There are 16 residues in the CDR3. Trimming pared 3 bases from V and 3 bases from J, leaving 18 bases between.

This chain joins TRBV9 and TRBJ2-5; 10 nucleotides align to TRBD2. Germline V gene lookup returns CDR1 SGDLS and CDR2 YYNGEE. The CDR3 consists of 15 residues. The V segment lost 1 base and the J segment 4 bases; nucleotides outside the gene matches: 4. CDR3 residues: CASSVSTSGRETQYF. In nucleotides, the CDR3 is TGTGCCAGCAGCGTATCGACTAGCGGGCGAGAGACCCAGTACTTC. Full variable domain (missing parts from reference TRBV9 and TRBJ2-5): DSGVTQTPKHLITATGQRVTLRCSPRSGDLSVYWYQQSLDQGLQFLIQYYNGEERAKGNILERFSAQQFPDLHSELNLSSLELGDSALYFCASSVSTSGRETQYFGPGTRLLVL.

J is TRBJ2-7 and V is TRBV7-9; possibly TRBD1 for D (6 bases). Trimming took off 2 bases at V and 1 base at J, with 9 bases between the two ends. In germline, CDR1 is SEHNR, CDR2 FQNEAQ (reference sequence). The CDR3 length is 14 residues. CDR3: CASSLTTGSYEQYF. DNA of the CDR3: TGTGCCAGCAGCTTAACAACAGGGTCCTACGAGCAGTACTTC.

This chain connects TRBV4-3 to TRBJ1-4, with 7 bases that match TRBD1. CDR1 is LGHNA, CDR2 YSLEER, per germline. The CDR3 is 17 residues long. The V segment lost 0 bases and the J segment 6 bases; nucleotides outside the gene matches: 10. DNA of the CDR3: TGCGCCAGCAGCCAAGATCCTGCAGGGGGTTTTGATGAAAAACTGTTTTTT. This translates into CASSQDPAGGFDEKLFF.

The CDR3 region is CASSFSGTSYEQYF. As DNA, the CDR3 is TGCGCCAGCAGCTTTAGCGGTACCTCCTACGAGCAGTACTTC. The chain recombines TRBV5-1 with TRBJ2-7; possibly TRBD2 for D (6 bases). Germline values: CDR1 SGHRS, CDR2 YFSETQ. V lost 2 bases, J lost 0 bases, and 9 bases lay in between. This CDR3 contains 14 residues.

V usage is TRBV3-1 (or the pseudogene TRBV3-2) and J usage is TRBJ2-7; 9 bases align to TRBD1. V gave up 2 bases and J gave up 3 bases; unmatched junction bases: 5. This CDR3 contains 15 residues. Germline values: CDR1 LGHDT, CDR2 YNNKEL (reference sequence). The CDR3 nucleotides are TGTGCCAGCAGCCAAAACAGGGGGCGCGTCTACGAGCAGTACTTC. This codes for CASSQNRGRVYEQYF.

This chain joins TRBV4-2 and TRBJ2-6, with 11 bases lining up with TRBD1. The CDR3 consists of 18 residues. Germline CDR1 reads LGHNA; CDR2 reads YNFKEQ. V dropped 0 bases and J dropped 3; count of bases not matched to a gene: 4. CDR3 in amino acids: CASSQERTGGSGANVLTF. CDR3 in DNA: TGTGCCAGCAGCCAAGAAAGGACAGGGGGCAGTGGGGCCAACGTCCTGACTTTC.

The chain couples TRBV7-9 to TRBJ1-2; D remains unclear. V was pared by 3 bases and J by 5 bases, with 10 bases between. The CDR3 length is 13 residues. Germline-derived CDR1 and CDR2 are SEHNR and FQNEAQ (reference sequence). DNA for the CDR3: TGTGCCAGCAGCTTCGAGGGAGGGTATGGCTACACCTTC. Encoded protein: CASSFEGGYGYTF.

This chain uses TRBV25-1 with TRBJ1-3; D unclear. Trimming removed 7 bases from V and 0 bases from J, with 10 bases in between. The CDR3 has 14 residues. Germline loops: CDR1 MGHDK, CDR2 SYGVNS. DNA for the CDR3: TGTGCCAGCATGCAGAAGAGCTCTGGAAACACCATATATTTT. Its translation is CASMQKSSGNTIYF.

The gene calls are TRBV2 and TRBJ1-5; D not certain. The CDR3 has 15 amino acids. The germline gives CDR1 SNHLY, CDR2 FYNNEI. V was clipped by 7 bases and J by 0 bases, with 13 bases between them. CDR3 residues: CASTPLGNSNQPQHF. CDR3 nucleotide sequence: TGTGCCAGCACCCCATTGGGGAATAGCAATCAGCCCCAGCATTTT.

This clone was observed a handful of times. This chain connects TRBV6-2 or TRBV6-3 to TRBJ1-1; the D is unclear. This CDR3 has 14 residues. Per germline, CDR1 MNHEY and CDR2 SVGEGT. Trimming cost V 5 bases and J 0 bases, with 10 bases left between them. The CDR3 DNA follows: TGTGCCAGCAGTAGAAACGAGCTGAACACTGAAGCTTTCTTT. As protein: CASSRNELNTEAFF.

The DNA for the CDR3 is TGTGCCAGCAGTTCCCTAAACACAGATACGCAGTATTTT. It codes for CASSSLNTDTQYF. V gene TRBV2 combines with J gene TRBJ2-3; D not resolved. The CDR3 totals 13 residues. Trimming pared 5 bases from V and 2 bases from J, leaving 8 bases between. Germline V CDR1 and CDR2: SNHLY, FYNNEI.

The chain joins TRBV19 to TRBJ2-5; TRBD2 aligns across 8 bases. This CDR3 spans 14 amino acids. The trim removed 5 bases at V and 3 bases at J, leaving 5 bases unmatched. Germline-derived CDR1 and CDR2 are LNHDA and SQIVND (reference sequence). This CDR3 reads CASSDGGVEETQYF. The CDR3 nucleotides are TGTGCCAGTAGTGACGGGGGGGTTGAAGAGACCCAGTACTTC.

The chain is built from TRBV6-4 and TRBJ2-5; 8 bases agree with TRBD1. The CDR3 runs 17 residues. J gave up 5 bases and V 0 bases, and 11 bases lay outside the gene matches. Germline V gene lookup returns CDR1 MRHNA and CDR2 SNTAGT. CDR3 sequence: CASSDSTGGAWLETQYF. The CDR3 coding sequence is TGTGCCAGCAGTGACTCCACAGGGGGAGCTTGGCTGGAGACCCAGTACTTC.

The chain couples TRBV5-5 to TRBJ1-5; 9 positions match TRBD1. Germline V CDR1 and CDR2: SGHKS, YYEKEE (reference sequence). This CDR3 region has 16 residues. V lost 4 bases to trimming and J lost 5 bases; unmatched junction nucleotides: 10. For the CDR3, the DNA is TGTGCCAGCAGCGTTGGGACAGGGCTTCGACATCAGCCCCAGCATTTT. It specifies CASSVGTGLRHQPQHF.

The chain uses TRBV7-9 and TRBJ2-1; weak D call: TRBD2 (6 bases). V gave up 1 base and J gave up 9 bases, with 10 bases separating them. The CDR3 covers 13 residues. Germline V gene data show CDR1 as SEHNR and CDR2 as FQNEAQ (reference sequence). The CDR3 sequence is CASSLVLGGEQFF. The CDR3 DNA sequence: TGTGCCAGCAGCTTAGTCCTGGGGGGTGAGCAGTTCTTC.

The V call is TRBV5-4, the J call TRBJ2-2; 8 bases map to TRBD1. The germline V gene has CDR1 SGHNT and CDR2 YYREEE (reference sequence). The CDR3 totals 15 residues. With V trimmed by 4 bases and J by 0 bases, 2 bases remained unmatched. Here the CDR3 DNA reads TGTGCCAGCAGCGTACAGGGGGCGAACACCGGGGAGCTGTTTTTT. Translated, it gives CASSVQGANTGELFF.

For the CDR3, the DNA is TGCGCCAGCAGATCAGGGTGGCTGAACACTGAAGCTTTCTTT. Encoded protein: CASRSGWLNTEAFF. The chain couples TRBV4-1 to TRBJ1-1; possibly TRBD1 for D (5 bases). The CDR3 consists of 14 residues. V lost 6 bases, J lost 0 bases, and 11 bases lay in between. The V gene's germline CDR1 is MGHRA and CDR2 YSYEKL.

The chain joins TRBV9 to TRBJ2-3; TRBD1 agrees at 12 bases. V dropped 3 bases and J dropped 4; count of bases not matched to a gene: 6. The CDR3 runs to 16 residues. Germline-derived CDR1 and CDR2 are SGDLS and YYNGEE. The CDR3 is CASSASGTGGPDTQYF. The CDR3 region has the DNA TGTGCCAGCAGCGCATCCGGGACAGGGGGCCCAGATACGCAGTATTTT.

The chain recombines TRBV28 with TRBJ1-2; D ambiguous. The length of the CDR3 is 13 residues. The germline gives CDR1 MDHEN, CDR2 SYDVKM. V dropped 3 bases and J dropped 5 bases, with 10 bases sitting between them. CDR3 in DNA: TGTGCCAGCAGTTTCTCTTTACCATATGGCTACACCTTC. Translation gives CASSFSLPYGYTF.

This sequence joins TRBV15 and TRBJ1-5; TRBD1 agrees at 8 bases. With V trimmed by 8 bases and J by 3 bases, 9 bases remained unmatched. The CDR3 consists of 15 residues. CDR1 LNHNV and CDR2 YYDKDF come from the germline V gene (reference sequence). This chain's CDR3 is CATATGGLTNQPQHF. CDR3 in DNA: TGTGCCACCGCCACAGGGGGATTAACCAATCAGCCCCAGCATTTT.

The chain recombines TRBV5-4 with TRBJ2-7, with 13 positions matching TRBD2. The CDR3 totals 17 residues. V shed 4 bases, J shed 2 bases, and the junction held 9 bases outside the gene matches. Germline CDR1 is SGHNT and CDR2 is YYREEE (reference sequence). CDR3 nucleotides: TGTGCCAGCAGCAGACCGGGACTAGCGGGAACAACCTACGAGCAGTACTTC. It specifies CASSRPGLAGTTYEQYF.

In DNA, the CDR3 is TGTGCCACCAGCAGAGGAGAGGGCAGGATGAATGGCTACACCTTC. It specifies CATSRGEGRMNGYTF. The V call is TRBV15, the J call TRBJ1-2; D gene uncertain. CDR3 length equals 15 residues. With 1 base removed from V and 6 bases from J, the gap between germline ends came to 15 bases. Germline CDR1 LNHNV, CDR2 YYDKDF (reference sequence). The variable domain in full, completed from reference TRBV15 and TRBJ1-2, reads DAMVIQNPRYQVTQFGKPVTLSCSQTLNHNVMYWYQQKSSQAPKLLFHYYDKDFNNEADTPDNFQSRRPNTSFCFLDIRSPGLGDTAMYLCATSRGEGRMNGYTFGSGTRLTVV.

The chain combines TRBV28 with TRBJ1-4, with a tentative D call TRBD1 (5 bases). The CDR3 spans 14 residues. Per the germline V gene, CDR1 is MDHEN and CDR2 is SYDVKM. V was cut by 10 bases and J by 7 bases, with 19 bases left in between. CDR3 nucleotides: TGTGCCACCGGAACCCGGGGCCTCGGTGAAAAACTGTTTTTT. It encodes CATGTRGLGEKLFF.

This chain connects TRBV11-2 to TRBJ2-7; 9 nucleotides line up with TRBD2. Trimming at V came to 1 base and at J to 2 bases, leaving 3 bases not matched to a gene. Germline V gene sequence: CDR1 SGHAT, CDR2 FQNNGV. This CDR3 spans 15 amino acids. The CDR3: CASSLGSGRTYEQYF. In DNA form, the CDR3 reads TGTGCCAGCAGCTTAGGGAGCGGGAGGACCTACGAGCAGTACTTC.